These 9 T cell receptor beta chains share one sample of origin, sequenced in a study of blood T cells in healthy people across ages (dated by TCRdb to between 2015 and 2016). The library was generated by 5' RACE. Sequencing used an Illumina HiSeq 2500. A second roughly 6 to 12 cycle PCR used a sample-barcoded 5' primer and a J-beta primer mix. The public sequencing data were trimmed at Q25 with fastp and processed into clonotypes with MiXCR by TCRdb, which kept only in-frame beta chains. When rows share a CDR3 protein, they turn into one entry using the most common DNA and genes. The sample includes about 640,000 distinct CDR3 sequences, with around 31% observed a single time. The ten biggest clones cover approximately 14% of the sample. Sequences were obtained from blood. Every receptor here comes from a woman older than 75 in good health.

This clonotype was recorded a few times. This chain links TRBV29-1 with TRBJ2-1; 9 nucleotides match TRBD2. Germline lookup yields CDR1 SQVTM and CDR2 ANQGSEA. The CDR3 has 13 amino acids. V was clipped by 7 bases and J by 9 bases; unmatched bases: 10. The CDR3 nucleotides are TGCAGCGCCAGACTAGCGCGGGGGGGTGAGCAGTTCTTC. Translating it yields CSARLARGGEQFF.

The chain has TRBV15 and TRBJ1-4; D is uncertain. Germline V lookup: CDR1 LNHNV, CDR2 YYDKDF (reference sequence). The CDR3 has 13 residues. V was cut by 7 bases and J by 6 bases, with 12 bases left in between. The CDR3 region has the DNA TGTGCCACCAATAAAGGGTTAGATGAAAAACTGTTTTTT. Translating it yields CATNKGLDEKLFF.

V gene TRBV20-1 combines with J gene TRBJ1-5; unclear D gene. Trimming removed 1 base at V and 1 base at J, with 5 bases between. Germline V gene sequence: CDR1 DFQATT, CDR2 SNEGSKA (reference sequence). There are 13 residues in the CDR3. The CDR3 region is CSARVRSNQPQHF. Written as DNA, the CDR3 is TGCAGTGCTAGAGTGAGGAGCAATCAGCCCCAGCATTTT.

This chain links TRBV30 with TRBJ1-5; 9 bases map to TRBD1. J gave up 4 bases and V 0 bases, and 7 bases lay outside the gene matches. CDR1 is GTSNPN and CDR2 is SVGIG in the germline V gene (reference sequence). The CDR3 is 16 residues long. In DNA form, the CDR3 reads TGTGCCTGGAGTGTAAGGGGACAGGGCCCGAATCAGCCCCAGCATTTT. This encodes CAWSVRGQGPNQPQHF.

This clonotype was found many times. The CDR3 here is CASSPVQGSTNEKLFF. CDR3 nucleotides: TGCGCCAGCAGCCCCGTCCAGGGGTCAACTAATGAAAAACTGTTTTTT. The chain carries TRBV5-1 and TRBJ1-4, with a weak D call TRBD1 (6 bases). Trimming shortened V by 4 bases and J by 0 bases, and 13 bases separated the two germline ends. The CDR3 sequence is 16 residues long. Germline values: CDR1 SGHRS, CDR2 YFSETQ.

The rearrangement uses TRBV5-1 and TRBJ2-5; TRBD2 matches 7 bases. The DNA end favors TRBJ2-7, so the J call may be wrong. The germline gives CDR1 SGHRS, CDR2 YFSETQ. This CDR3 region has 14 residues. As DNA, the CDR3 is TGCGCCAGCAGCCTCGGACTAACGGGAGGCGAGCAGTACTTC. The encoded protein is CASSLGLTGGEQYF.

The V and J genes are TRBV5-1 and TRBJ1-5; D remains unclear. There are 14 residues in the CDR3. V shed 3 bases and J shed 4 bases, with 11 bases lying between them. Germline V gives CDR1 SGHRS, CDR2 YFSETQ. The CDR3 sequence is CASSSGFGNQPQHF. The CDR3 nucleotides are TGCGCCAGCAGCTCGGGATTTGGAAATCAGCCCCAGCATTTT.

Of note for this clonotype: A read error may produce the germline difference seen at one junction end. This rearrangement joins TRBV24-1 to TRBJ2-6; 12 bases align to TRBD1. This CDR3 has 17 amino acids. Germline values: CDR1 KGHDR, CDR2 SFDVKD. The CDR3 region is CATSDGTGGGGANVPTF. The CDR3 region has the DNA TGTGCCACCAGTGATGGGACAGGGGGCGGTGGGGCCAACGTCCCGACTTTC.

This clonotype has a count of ten or more. The J gene is TRBJ1-6, the V gene TRBV7-8; 11 nucleotides line up with TRBD1. The CDR3 loop spans 16 amino acids. Germline CDR1 SGHVS, CDR2 FQNEAQ. V shed 4 bases, J shed 5 bases, and the junction held 4 bases outside the gene matches. CDR3 sequence reads: CASSSRDRGNNSPLHF. The CDR3 DNA follows: TGTGCCAGCAGCTCCCGGGACAGGGGGAATAATTCACCCCTCCACTTT.